This is a list of T cell receptor beta chains from one sample in a study of T cells in localized non-small cell lung cancer. TCRdb's table, derived via immunoSEQ multiplex PCR, lists solely in-frame clones and lacks some. This table has about 91,000 clones, roughly 86% appearing once. Sequences were derived from peripheral blood, sampled before any cancer treatment. The receptors derive from a man aged 35 to 69 with stage I squamous cell lung carcinoma. The CDR3 runs from the conserved cysteine through the conserved F or W. A D gene is named only where the DNA matches it firmly. Some rows mark clone size as missing; the rest say once, few, many or name a class of expanded clone.

V	J	size	D	DNA	CDR3
TRBV11-2	TRBJ2-5	NA	NA	TGTGCCAGCAGACCCATCCGGGCCGCCGGTCGAGAGACCCAGTACTTC	CASRPIRAAGRETQYF
TRBV6-6	TRBJ1-1	NA	NA	TGTGCCAGCAGTTACCCTCAGGCTAACACTGAAGCTTTCTTT	CASSYPQANTEAFF
TRBV19	TRBJ1-2	NA	NA	TGTGCCAGTCGGTATTACAGCTACACCTTC	CASRYYSYTF
TRBV5-5	TRBJ2-1	NA	NA	TGTGCCAGCAGCTTGGCCGGGAGCTCCTACAATGAGCAGTTCTTC	CASSLAGSSYNEQFF
TRBV6-1	TRBJ1-5	once	NA	TGTGCCAGCACCTCCGGGGACCTTGGCCAGAGGCCCCAGCATTTT	CASTSGDLGQRPQHF
TRBV5-1	TRBJ1-2	NA	NA	TGCGCCAGCAGCTTGCTCAGGGACTATGGCTACACCTTC	CASSLLRDYGYTF
TRBV6-5	TRBJ1-1	NA	TRBD1	TGTGCCAGCAATCCTTTACAGGGGGAAGCTTTCTTT	CASNPLQGEAFF
TRBV7-3	TRBJ2-1	NA	TRBD1	TGTGCCAGCAGGCAGACAGGGGGACCCTCCTATGAGCAGTTCTTC	CASRQTGGPSYEQFF
TRBV4-3	TRBJ2-3	NA	NA	TGCGCCAGCAGCCAAGGCTTTACGACAGATACGCAGTATTTT	CASSQGFTTDTQYF
TRBV5-1	TRBJ2-1	NA	NA	TGCGCCAGCAGCCCCCCTATGGGCGAGCAGTTCTTC	CASSPPMGEQFF
TRBV5-1	TRBJ1-2	NA	NA	TGCGCCAGCAGCGTAGACACGAGCTATGGCTACACCTTC	CASSVDTSYGYTF
TRBV6-6	TRBJ1-5	NA	NA	TGTGCCAGCAGTTACAGTGGGCGGTATCAGCCCCAGCATTTT	CASSYSGRYQPQHF
TRBV7-9	TRBJ2-3	NA	TRBD2	TGTGCCAGCAGTGCGACTAGCGGGGGAGGCGATACGCAGTATTTT	CASSATSGGGDTQYF
TRBV6-1	TRBJ1-1	NA	NA	TGTGCCAGCAGTGAAGCCCGGGGAGCTTTCTTT	CASSEARGAFF
TRBV6-5	TRBJ2-5	NA	NA	TGTGCCAGCACTCCCCTCACATCGCAAGAGACCCAGTACTTC	CASTPLTSQETQYF
TRBV7-2	TRBJ1-1	NA	NA	TGTGCCAGCAGCTTAACCGATTACGGGAACACTGAAGCTTTCTTT	CASSLTDYGNTEAFF
TRBV7-9	TRBJ1-1	NA	TRBD1	TGTGCCAGCAGCCAACGACAGGGCATGAACACTGAAGCTTTCTTT	CASSQRQGMNTEAFF
TRBV5-4	TRBJ2-7	once	TRBD2	TGTGCCAGCAGCTCTGCGGGGGAACTAGCCTACGAGCAGTACTTC	CASSSAGELAYEQYF
TRBV4-3	TRBJ2-7	NA	TRBD1	TGCGCCAGCAGCCAAGGAGACAGGGGCTACGAGCAGTACTTC	CASSQGDRGYEQYF
TRBV9	TRBJ2-2	NA	NA	TGTGCCAGCAGCGTCTGGCCGAGATCGAACACCGGGGAGCTGTTTTTT	CASSVWPRSNTGELFF
TRBV14	TRBJ1-4	NA	NA	TGTGCCAGCAGCCAAGCCTACGGTACAGGGAAAGGTGAAAAACTGTTTTTT	CASSQAYGTGKGEKLFF
TRBV19	TRBJ2-5	NA	TRBD2	TGTGCCAGTAGTACTAGCGGGGGCAAGACCCAGTACTTC	CASSTSGGKTQYF
TRBV9	TRBJ1-6	few	TRBD1	TGTGCCAGCAGCGTAGCAGGGGGAGGGGGTTCACCCCTCCACTTT	CASSVAGGGGSPLHF
TRBV27	TRBJ1-6	once	NA	TGTGCCAGCAAAACGGTAATCGGCTATAATTCACCCCTCCACTTT	CASKTVIGYNSPLHF
TRBV2	TRBJ2-3	once	TRBD2	TGTGCCAGCAGTCTCCTAGCGGGGACTAGCACAGATACGCAGTATTTT	CASSLLAGTSTDTQYF
TRBV6-1	TRBJ2-1	NA	TRBD1	TGTGCCAGCAGTCAGGACAGGGAAACCTACAATGAGCAGTTCTTC	CASSQDRETYNEQFF
TRBV29-1	TRBJ2-2	few	TRBD1	TGCAGCGTGGGGACAGCGAACACCGGGGAGCTGTTTTTT	CSVGTANTGELFF
TRBV5-4	TRBJ2-7	NA	TRBD1	TGTGCCAGCAGCTTGCGGGACAGGGGAATCGACGAGCAGTACTTC	CASSLRDRGIDEQYF
TRBV6-1	TRBJ1-6	NA	NA	TGTGCCAGCAGTGAAGTCTGGGCCGGCGATAATTCACCCCTCCACTTT	CASSEVWAGDNSPLHF
TRBV19	TRBJ1-5	NA	NA	TGTGCCAGTAGTATAGCGATTTATAGCAATCAGCCCCAGCATTTT	CASSIAIYSNQPQHF
TRBV6-5	TRBJ1-1	NA	TRBD1	TGTGCCAGCAGTTACCCGTCCGACAGGGGAGGCACTGAAGCTTTCTTT	CASSYPSDRGGTEAFF
TRBV29-1	TRBJ1-2	NA	NA	TGCAGCGTTGAGGTGGACCCGGGTTATGGTGGCTACACCTTC	CSVEVDPGYGGYTF